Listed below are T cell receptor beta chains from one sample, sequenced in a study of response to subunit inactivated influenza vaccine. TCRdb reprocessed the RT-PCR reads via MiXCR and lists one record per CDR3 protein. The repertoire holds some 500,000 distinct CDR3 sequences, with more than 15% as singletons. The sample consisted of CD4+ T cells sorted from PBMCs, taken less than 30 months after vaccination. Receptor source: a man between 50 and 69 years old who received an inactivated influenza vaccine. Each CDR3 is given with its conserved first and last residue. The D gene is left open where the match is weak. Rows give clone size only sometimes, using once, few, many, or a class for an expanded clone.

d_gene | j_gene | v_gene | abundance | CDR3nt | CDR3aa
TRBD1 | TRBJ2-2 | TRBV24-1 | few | TGTGCCACCAGTGATTTAGGGACAGGGGGCTCCGGGGAGCTGTTTTTT | CATSDLGTGGSGELFF
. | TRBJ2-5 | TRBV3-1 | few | TGTGCCAGCAGCCCCGTTACAGGGAAAGAGACCCAGTACTTC | CASSPVTGKETQYF
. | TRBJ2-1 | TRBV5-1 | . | TGCGCCAGCAGCTTGGGGACGGGAGTATATAACAATGAGCAGTTCTTC | CASSLGTGVYNNEQFF
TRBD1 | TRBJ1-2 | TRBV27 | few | TGTGCCAGCACCCCGATGTCCAGGGGGCTAAGACGGGACTATGGCTACACCTTC | CASTPMSRGLRRDYGYTF
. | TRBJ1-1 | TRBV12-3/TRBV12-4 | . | TGTGCCAGCAGGGGGGCGAGGACTGAAGCTTTCTTT | CASRGARTEAFF
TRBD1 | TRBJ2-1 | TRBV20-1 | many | TGCAGTGCCAGATGGGGGGGGACAGGGACCAATGAGCAGTTCTTC | CSARWGGTGTNEQFF
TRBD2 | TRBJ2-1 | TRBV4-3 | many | TGCGCCAGCAGCCTGAGTACCAGCGGGGGGGCTGAGCAGTTCTTC | CASSLSTSGGAEQFF
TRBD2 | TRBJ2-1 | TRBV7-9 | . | TGTGCCAGCAGATATCAAGACAGCGGGGGGAAGCAGTTCTTC | CASRYQDSGGKQFF
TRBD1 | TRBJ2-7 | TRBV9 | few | TGTGCCAGCAGCTCAAGAGGACAGGACTCCTACGAGCAGTACTTC | CASSSRGQDSYEQYF
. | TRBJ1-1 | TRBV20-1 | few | TGCAGTGCTAACAAACAGCTTATGAACACTGAAGCTTTCTTT | CSANKQLMNTEAFF
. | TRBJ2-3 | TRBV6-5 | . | TGTGCCAGCAGTTACTCCGGGGACCACACAGATACGCAGTATTTT | CASSYSGDHTDTQYF
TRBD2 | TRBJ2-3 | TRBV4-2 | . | TGTGCCAGCAGCCAAGATCTAGCGGGGTCGACAGATACGCAGTATTTT | CASSQDLAGSTDTQYF
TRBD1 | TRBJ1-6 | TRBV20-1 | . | TGCAGTGCTAGTAGGGGGCGGTTAGGTTCACCCCTCCACTTT | CSASRGRLGSPLHF
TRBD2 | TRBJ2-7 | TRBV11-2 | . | TGTGCCAGCAGCCCGGGACTAGCAGTTCACGAGCAGTACTTC | CASSPGLAVHEQYF
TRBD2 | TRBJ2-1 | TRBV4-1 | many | TGCGCCAGCAGCCAAGATCTGCTAGCGGGGACGAATGAGCAGTTCTTC | CASSQDLLAGTNEQFF
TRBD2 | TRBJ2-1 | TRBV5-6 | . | TGTGCGGGGGGTACTAGCGGGGAATACAATGAGCAGTTCTTC | CAGGTSGEYNEQFF
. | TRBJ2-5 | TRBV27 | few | TGTGCCAGCAGTTTATCCCCGACATCGCAAGAGACCCAGTACTTC | CASSLSPTSQETQYF
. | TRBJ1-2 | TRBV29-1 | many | TGCAGCGTCGGGACAACCTATGGCTACACCTTC | CSVGTTYGYTF
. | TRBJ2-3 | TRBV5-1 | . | TGCGCCAGCGGGTTGGAATTTAGAACAGATACGCAGTATTTT | CASGLEFRTDTQYF
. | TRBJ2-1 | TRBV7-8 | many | TGTGCCAGCAGCCTGGACTGGTACTCCTACAATGAGCAGTTCTTC | CASSLDWYSYNEQFF
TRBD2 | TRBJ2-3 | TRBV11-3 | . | TGTGCCAGCAGCCCCTGGGGTAGCGGGAGCTTTAGCACAGATACGCAGTATTTT | CASSPWGSGSFSTDTQYF
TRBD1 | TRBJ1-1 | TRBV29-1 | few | TGCAGCGTGTTCAGGGGGCCCACTGAAGCTTTCTTT | CSVFRGPTEAFF
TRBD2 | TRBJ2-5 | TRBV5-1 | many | TGCGCCAGCAGACTTAGCGGGGACCTAAGTGAGACCCAGTACTTC | CASRLSGDLSETQYF
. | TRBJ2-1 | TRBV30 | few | TGTGCTAGGTCGTCCTACAATGAGCAGTTCTTC | CARSSYNEQFF
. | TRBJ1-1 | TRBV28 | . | TGTGCCAGCATCGGGCGGGACGCTCGGGGAGCTGAAGCTTTCTTT | CASIGRDARGAEAFF
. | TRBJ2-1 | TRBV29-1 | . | TGCAGCGTCCGTCCGGGCCTAACAACAAATGAGCAGTTCTTC | CSVRPGLTTNEQFF
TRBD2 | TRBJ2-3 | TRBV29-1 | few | TGCAGCGTCCTTAGCAGGGCTAGCGGGCGATACACAGATACGCAGTATTTT | CSVLSRASGRYTDTQYF
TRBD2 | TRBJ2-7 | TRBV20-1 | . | TGCAGTGCTAAGGCGGGCGGGAGCGAGCAGTACTTC | CSAKAGGSEQYF
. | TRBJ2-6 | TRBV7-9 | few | TGTGCCAGCAGCCCCGGATCCTTTGGGAGCGGGGCCAACGTCCTGACTTTC | CASSPGSFGSGANVLTF
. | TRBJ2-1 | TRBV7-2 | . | TGTGCCAGCAGCCGTCAGACCTGGGGTGAGCAGTTCTTC | CASSRQTWGEQFF
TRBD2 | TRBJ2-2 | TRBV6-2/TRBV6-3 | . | TGTGCCAGCAGTTACCCGACTAGCGGGAGTTTTCCCACCGGGGAGCTGTTTTTT | CASSYPTSGSFPTGELFF
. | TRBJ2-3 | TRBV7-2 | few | TGTGCCAGCAGCCCCGGCAGGGCAAGCACAGATACGCAGTATTTT | CASSPGRASTDTQYF
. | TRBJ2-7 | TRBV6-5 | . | TGTGCCAGCAGTTGGGGGACAAGGGCCAACTACGAGCAGTACTTC | CASSWGTRANYEQYF
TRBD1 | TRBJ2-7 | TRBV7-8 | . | TGTGCCAGCAGCTTAATGGACAGGTCCTACGAGCAGTACTTC | CASSLMDRSYEQYF
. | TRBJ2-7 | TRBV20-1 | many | TGCAGTGGTACACCGGGACAAATTTACGAGCAGTACTTC | CSGTPGQIYEQYF
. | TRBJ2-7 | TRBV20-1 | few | TGCAGTGGTAGGAGGGCCGGCTACGAGCAGTACTTC | CSGRRAGYEQYF
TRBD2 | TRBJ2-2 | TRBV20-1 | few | TGCAGTGCTAGACCAATAGCGGGAGTTCTTCCCGGGGAGCTGTTTTTT | CSARPIAGVLPGELFF
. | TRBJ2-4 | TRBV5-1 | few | TGCGCCAGCAGCCCGTCAGCGGACGGAAACATTCAGTACTTC | CASSPSADGNIQYF
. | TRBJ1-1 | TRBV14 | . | TGTGCCAGCAGCCAGGGATTCAGTACTGAAGCTTTCTTT | CASSQGFSTEAFF
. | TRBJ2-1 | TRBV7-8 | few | TGTGCCAGCAGCTTAAACCCTCTAGGTGCGCAGTTCTTC | CASSLNPLGAQFF
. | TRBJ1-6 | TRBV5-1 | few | TGCGCCAGCAGCTTGGCCGACCGGATCTATAATTCACCCCTCCACTTT | CASSLADRIYNSPLHF
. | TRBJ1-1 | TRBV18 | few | TGTGCCAGCTCAACGCGGGACGGGCTGGGGCCGAACACTGAAGCTTTCTTT | CASSTRDGLGPNTEAFF
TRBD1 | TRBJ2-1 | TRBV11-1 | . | TGTGCCAGCAGCGGCGGGCCAGGGGGCTACAATGAGCAGTTCTTC | CASSGGPGGYNEQFF
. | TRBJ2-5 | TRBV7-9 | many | TGTGCCAGCAGCTTGAGTTGGGAGACCCAGTACTTC | CASSLSWETQYF
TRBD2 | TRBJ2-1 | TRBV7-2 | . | TGTGCCAGCAGCTCCAGTAGCGGGGCCTCTTACAATGAGCAGTTCTTC | CASSSSSGASYNEQFF
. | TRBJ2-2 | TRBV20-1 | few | TGCAGTGCTAGGTTTAAAGGGTCCGGGGAGCTGTTTTTT | CSARFKGSGELFF
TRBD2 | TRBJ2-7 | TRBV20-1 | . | TGCAGTGCTAGAGGACGGGCCCAGCGGGGCCTGGGCGAGCAGTACTTC | CSARGRAQRGLGEQYF
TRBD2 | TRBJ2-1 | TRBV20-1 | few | TGCAGTGCTAGAATGGCTAGCGGGATCAATGAGCAGTTCTTC | CSARMASGINEQFF
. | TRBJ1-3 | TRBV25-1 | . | TGTGCCAGCAGTGAATACGGCAGGCGGTCCTCTGGAAACACCATATATTTT | CASSEYGRRSSGNTIYF
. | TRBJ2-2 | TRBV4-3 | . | TGCGCCAGCAGGGTGTGGGGTGACGGCGGGGAGCTGTTTTTT | CASRVWGDGGELFF
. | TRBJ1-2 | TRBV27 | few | TGTGCCAGCAGTGCCAGGGTTAACTATGGCTACACCTTC | CASSARVNYGYTF
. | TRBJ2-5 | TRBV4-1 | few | TGCGCCAGCAGCCAATTTGGTGGAGAGACCCAGTACTTC | CASSQFGGETQYF
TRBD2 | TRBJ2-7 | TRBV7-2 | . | TGTGCCAGCGCCGGGACTAGCGGGTACGAGCAGTACTTC | CASAGTSGYEQYF
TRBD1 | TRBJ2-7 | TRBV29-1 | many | TGCAGCGTTGGGGGATACAGGGGCGAGCAGTACTTC | CSVGGYRGEQYF
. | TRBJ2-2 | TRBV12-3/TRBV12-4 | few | TGTGCCAGCACCGAGGACAGAGTGAACACCGGGGAGCTGTTTTTT | CASTEDRVNTGELFF